This T cell receptor (beta chain) was retrieved from a study of control samples from healthy donors and cancer patients (dated by TCRdb to 2018 to 2020). As to this clone: Its antigen is still unknown. No base qualities exist here, and no much larger clone lies one base off it.

Libraries came from the immunoSEQ multiplex PCR assay. TCRdb obtained this table from immuneACCESS and retained in-frame rearrangements with V and J assigned. These tables miss some clones; where compared with another copy, unresolved V genes account for less than half of the shortfall, and the remainder is unexplained. The sample table records 150,000 to 180,000 clones; just under 95% of these occur just once. The biggest ten clones account for approximately 5.7% of the sample. Sequencing was carried out using blood. The receptor's source is a man aged 40-55 years in good health.

The DNA is as follows: TGTGCCACCAGTGATCCTCGGGGCTTCGGGGATACGCAGTATTTT. This sequence encodes CATSDPRGFGDTQYF. The V gene is TRBV24-1 and the J gene is TRBJ2-3; the D call is tentative, TRBD1 or TRBD2, as each matches 5 bases. The CDR3 spans 15 residues, from the cysteine through the phenylalanine. This entry keeps only the CDR3 DNA: 45 bases, framed from base 1. Deletion took 3 bases off V and 6 bases off J, with a span of 15 bases between the germline ends. The germline V gene provides CDR1 KGHDR and CDR2 SFDVKD.